Following are 28 T cell receptor beta chains from one sample sequenced in a study of cytomegalovirus exposure and HLA in healthy donors. PCR amplification relied on 60 Vbeta primers (plus 13 Jbeta primers). TCRdb's copy holds only in-frame clones and misses some; the assay was immunoSEQ multiplex PCR. The sample gives about 190,000 clones, 84% of which show up once; approximately 0.26% is in the top ten. The sample taken for sequencing was PBMCs. These receptors were taken from a boy aged 10-17 years in good health and CMV-seronegative.

V is TRBV18 and J is TRBJ1-3; D might be TRBD1 (6 bases). The V and J ends lost 3 bases and 4 bases respectively, with 19 bases between them. The CDR3 is made up of 17 amino acids. CDR1 is KGHSH and CDR2 is LQKENI in the germline V gene. DNA for the CDR3: TGTGCCAGCTCACCCAGCTCACAGGGAAAATTCGGAAACACCATATATTTT. It translates to CASSPSSQGKFGNTIYF. Full variable domain (outside the CDR3, taken from reference TRBV18 and TRBJ1-3): NAGVMQNPRHLVRRRGQEARLRCSPMKGHSHVYWYRQLPEEGLKFMVYLQKENIIDESGMPKERFSAEFPKEGPSILRIQQVVRGDSAAYFCASSPSSQGKFGNTIYFGEGSWLTVV.

The chain links TRBV18 to TRBJ1-5, with TRBD1 matching over 9 bases. Trimming at V came to 5 bases and at J to 3 bases, leaving 5 bases not matched to a gene. The length of the CDR3 is 15 residues. The germline V gene encodes CDR1 KGHSH and CDR2 LQKENI. CDR3 loop: CASSEGTGINQPQHF. CDR3 bases: TGTGCCAGCTCAGAAGGGACAGGGATCAATCAGCCCCAGCATTTT. The entire variable domain, with the rest obtained from reference TRBV18 and TRBJ1-5, is as follows: NAGVMQNPRHLVRRRGQEARLRCSPMKGHSHVYWYRQLPEEGLKFMVYLQKENIIDESGMPKERFSAEFPKEGPSILRIQQVVRGDSAAYFCASSEGTGINQPQHFGDGTRLSIL.

This rearrangement joins TRBV5-1 to TRBJ1-6; D may be TRBD1 (6 bases). Germline loops: CDR1 SGHRS, CDR2 YFSETQ. The V end lost 5 bases, the J end lost 9 bases, and 27 bases lay between the germline ends. CDR3 size: 18 residues. CDR3 loop: CASSTFADGTQRGSPLHF. DNA of the CDR3: TGCGCCAGCAGTACCTTTGCGGATGGGACACAACGTGGTTCACCCCTCCACTTT. Full variable domain (rest looked up from reference TRBV5-1 and TRBJ1-6): KAGVTQTPRYLIKTRGQQVTLSCSPISGHRSVSWYQQTPGQGLQFLFEYFSETQRNKGNFPGRFSGRQFSNSRSEMNVSTLELGDSALYLCASSTFADGTQRGSPLHFGNGTRLTVT.

The chain employs TRBV6-6 and TRBJ1-4, with D unresolved. The CDR3 has 14 residues. The V gene's germline CDR1 is MNHNY and CDR2 SVGAGI (reference sequence). Trimming removed 2 bases at V and 6 bases at J, with 10 bases between. The CDR3: CASSYMELYEKLFF. The DNA for the CDR3 is TGTGCCAGCAGTTACATGGAGTTATATGAAAAACTGTTTTTT.

The chain couples TRBV7-9 to TRBJ1-2; D is possibly TRBD1 (5 bases). The CDR3 has 14 residues. Germline CDR1 is SEHNR and CDR2 is FQNEAQ (reference sequence). V lost 3 bases to trimming and J lost 8 bases, with 16 bases between them. This chain's CDR3 is CASSLAGGTMGYTF. The CDR3 nucleotides are TGTGCCAGCAGCTTGGCGGGGGGGACTATGGGCTACACCTTC.

The rearrangement uses TRBV6-6 and TRBJ2-7, with D possibly TRBD2 on 5 matching bases. The germline CDR1 and CDR2 sequences are MNHNY and SVGAGI (reference sequence). The CDR3 covers 15 residues. Trimming removed 6 bases from V and 2 bases from J, with 17 bases in between. CDR3 in DNA: TGTGCCAGCAGCCCCATTGCGGGTTCAACCTACGAGCAGTACTTC. It translates to CASSPIAGSTYEQYF.

The J gene is TRBJ1-3, the V gene TRBV2; the D is unclear. There are 11 residues in the CDR3. With 4 bases removed from V and 7 bases from J, the gap between germline ends came to 5 bases. CDR1 SNHLY and CDR2 FYNNEI come from the germline V gene. The CDR3 region is CASSGGNTIYF. The CDR3 nucleotides are TGTGCCAGCAGTGGCGGCAACACCATATATTTT.

This clone was picked up one time. This rearrangement joins TRBV30 to TRBJ2-2; D perhaps matches TRBD1 (6 bases). The V gene's germline CDR1 is GTSNPN and CDR2 SVGIG (reference sequence). The CDR3 sequence is 14 residues long. V lost 4 bases and J lost 2, with 11 bases in between. CDR3 nucleotide sequence: TGTGCCTGGACCGGGACACTCAACACCGGGGAGCTGTTTTTT. The encoded protein is CAWTGTLNTGELFF. Filled out from reference TRBV30 and TRBJ2-2, the complete variable domain reads SQTIHQWPATLVQPVGSPLSLECTVEGTSNPNLYWYRQAAGRGLQLLFYSVGIGQISSEVPQNLSASRPQDRQFILSSKKLLLSDSGFYLCAWTGTLNTGELFFGEGSRLTVL.

The chain links TRBV27 to TRBJ2-7; D may be TRBD2 (5 bases). This CDR3 is 13 amino acids long. V was clipped by 5 bases and J by 2 bases, with 10 bases between them. Germline CDR1 MNHEY, CDR2 SMNVEV (reference sequence). The CDR3 reads CASSPLRAYEQYF. In nucleotides, the CDR3 is TGTGCCAGCAGTCCGCTGAGGGCCTACGAGCAGTACTTC.

The chain joins TRBV5-1 to TRBJ2-4; 13 bases map to TRBD2. V shed 2 bases and J 1 base; nucleotides not matched to a gene: 15. CDR3 size: 21 residues. The germline CDR1 and CDR2 sequences are SGHRS and YFSETQ. Here the CDR3 reads CASSLPSRTSGRAAAKNIQYF. CDR3 in DNA: TGCGCCAGCAGCTTACCTTCGCGGACTAGCGGGAGAGCGGCGGCCAAAAACATTCAGTACTTC.

This sequence joins TRBV5-6 and TRBJ1-5; no reliable D call. V was cut by 1 base and J by 3 bases, with 11 bases left in between. CDR3 length equals 15 residues. Germline V CDR1 and CDR2: SGHDT, YYEEEE. The CDR3 DNA reads TGTGCCAGCAGCTTGCGCGGCGGTTACAATCAGCCCCAGCATTTT. It is translated as CASSLRGGYNQPQHF.

The chain combines TRBV2 with TRBJ2-6, with D possibly matching TRBD1 (5 bases). The V gene lost 2 bases and the J gene lost 0 bases, with 11 bases spanning the gap. Germline V gene data show CDR1 as SNHLY and CDR2 as FYNNEI. The CDR3 runs 17 residues. The chain's CDR3 is CASSEYGANSGANVLTF. CDR3 DNA sequence: TGTGCCAGCAGTGAATATGGGGCTAACTCTGGGGCCAACGTCCTGACTTTC.

The J gene is TRBJ2-3, the V gene TRBV11-2, with TRBD2 matching over 8 bases. The CDR3 has 18 amino acids. Germline loops: CDR1 SGHAT, CDR2 FQNNGV. V was pared by 5 bases and J by 6 bases, with 19 bases of the junction left unmatched. The CDR3 coding sequence is TGTGCCAGCAGCCCGACAACTGCTAGCGGGTCCCCGAGGGATACGCAGTATTTT. Its translation: CASSPTTASGSPRDTQYF.

The V and J genes are TRBV7-3 and TRBJ2-1; 10 nucleotides align to TRBD1. The CDR3 has 16 residues. Germline V gene sequence: CDR1 SGHTA, CDR2 FQGTGA. V gave up 5 bases and J gave up 7 bases; unmatched junction bases: 11. CDR3 coding DNA: TGTGCCAGCAGCCCAGAGACAGGGGGCGTGAGGAATGAGCAGTTCTTC. Protein product: CASSPETGGVRNEQFF.

This clone appeared a few times. The V call is TRBV6-6, the J call TRBJ1-1, with D perhaps TRBD1 (5 bases). The CDR3 has 16 residues. V shed 8 bases and J shed 5 bases, with 24 bases lying between them. CDR1 MNHNY and CDR2 SVGAGI come from the germline V gene (reference sequence). CDR3 in DNA: TGTGCCAGCCTGCGCGGGGGTTTGGTCCTTGGGACTGAAGCTTTCTTT. Translating it yields CASLRGGLVLGTEAFF.

This clone turned up a few times. The chain recombines TRBV6-5 with TRBJ1-1; no firm D call. V shed 0 bases and J shed 11 bases, with 7 bases lying between them. Germline V CDR1 and CDR2: MNHEY, SVGAGI. The CDR3 consists of 11 residues. The CDR3 DNA reads as TGTGCCAGCAGTTACTCCGGGATGGCTTTCTTT. Protein sequence: CASSYSGMAFF.

V and J are TRBV5-1 and TRBJ2-5; 12 nucleotides agree with TRBD2. V dropped 3 bases and J dropped 5; count of bases not matched to a gene: 5. The CDR3 spans 15 residues. Looked up from germline, CDR1 is SGHRS and CDR2 is YFSETQ. CDR3 in amino acids: CASSSSGGAMETQYF. The CDR3 bases are TGCGCCAGCAGCTCTAGCGGGGGGGCTATGGAGACCCAGTACTTC.

The V and J genes are TRBV7-6 and TRBJ2-1, with TRBD2 matching 11 bases. V was pared by 0 bases and J by 4 bases, with 8 bases of the junction left unmatched. The CDR3 has 18 amino acids. Germline CDR1 is SGHVS and CDR2 is FNYEAQ. CDR3 in DNA: TGTGCCAGCAGCTTAGCCTTTAGCGGGAGGGACCAATACAATGAGCAGTTCTTC. Translating gives CASSLAFSGRDQYNEQFF.

The chain uses TRBV5-4 and TRBJ2-7; tentatively, D is TRBD1 (5 bases). Germline loops: CDR1 SGHNT, CDR2 YYREEE (reference sequence). V was pared by 0 bases and J by 3 bases, with 16 bases between. The CDR3 is 16 amino acids. The CDR3 loop is CASSLESRGLSYEQYF. The CDR3 nucleotides read TGTGCCAGCAGCTTGGAGTCTAGGGGCCTCAGCTACGAGCAGTACTTC.

The chain is built from TRBV30 and TRBJ1-6, with a tentative D call TRBD1 (5 bases). This CDR3 is 14 amino acids long. V was trimmed by 4 bases and J by 7 bases, leaving 14 bases between them. Germline V gene lookup returns CDR1 GTSNPN and CDR2 SVGIG (reference sequence). CDR3 sequence reads: CAWMVGEVNSPLHF. CDR3 nucleotide sequence: TGTGCCTGGATGGTAGGGGAGGTAAATTCACCCCTCCACTTT.

The J gene is TRBJ1-5, the V gene TRBV7-8; D gene uncertain. V lost 2 bases to trimming and J lost 6 bases, with 20 bases between them. The CDR3 runs 17 residues. Germline CDR1 SGHVS, CDR2 FQNEAQ. The CDR3 here is CASSLSSGFGTAQPQHF. The CDR3 nucleotides read TGTGCCAGCAGCTTATCATCGGGTTTTGGTACGGCTCAGCCCCAGCATTTT.

In this sample, this clone turned up a few times. The chain recombines TRBV9 with TRBJ1-6; TRBD1 is a possible D gene (5 bases). The CDR3 has 16 residues. Germline lookup yields CDR1 SGDLS and CDR2 YYNGEE. The V gene lost 0 bases and the J gene lost 5 bases, with 12 bases spanning the gap. This CDR3 reads CASSVGVGLHNSPLHF. The CDR3 DNA follows: TGTGCCAGCAGCGTAGGGGTGGGGCTCCATAATTCACCCCTCCACTTT.

This clone came up once. The chain is built from TRBV20-1 and TRBJ1-1, with no clear D. CDR3 size: 11 residues. With 6 bases removed from V and 6 bases from J, the gap between germline ends came to 11 bases. Germline CDR1 DFQATT, CDR2 SNEGSKA (reference sequence). CDR3 residues: CSARLIAEAFF. CDR3 coding DNA: TGCAGTGCCCGGTTAATTGCTGAAGCTTTCTTT.

Here the CDR3 reads CASSASPTGKRGPEAFF. CDR3 DNA sequence: TGTGCCAGTAGTGCTTCACCGACAGGAAAGCGAGGCCCGGAAGCTTTCTTT. The rearrangement joins TRBV19 to TRBJ1-1; tentatively, D is TRBD1 (6 bases). V lost 5 bases, J lost 8 bases, and 27 bases lay in between. Germline CDR1 is LNHDA and CDR2 is SQIVND (reference sequence). The CDR3 runs to 17 residues.

The chain carries TRBV19 and TRBJ2-2; 9 bases are a match to TRBD1. J was trimmed by 0 bases and V by 6 bases; bases with no gene match: 5. The CDR3 runs 16 residues. Germline V gives CDR1 LNHDA, CDR2 SQIVND (reference sequence). In DNA, the CDR3 is TGTGCCAGTAGGACTCGACAGGGGGCGAACACCGGGGAGCTGTTTTTT. Its translation: CASRTRQGANTGELFF. Based on the CDR3 plus reference TRBV19 and TRBJ2-2, the full variable domain is DGGITQSPKYLFRKEGQNVTLSCEQNLNHDAMYWYRQDPGQGLRLIYYSQIVNDFQKGDIAEGYSVSREKKESFPLTVTSAQKNPTAFYLCASRTRQGANTGELFFGEGSRLTVL.

The chain couples TRBV11-2 to TRBJ2-1; 14 nucleotides agree with TRBD2. V dropped 6 bases and J dropped 7; count of bases not matched to a gene: 5. Germline assignment: CDR1 SGHAT and CDR2 FQNNGV. The CDR3 loop spans 15 amino acids. Here the CDR3 reads CASRGLAGARNEQFF. In DNA form, the CDR3 reads TGTGCCAGCAGGGGACTAGCGGGGGCGAGGAATGAGCAGTTCTTC.

This chain uses TRBV6-4 with TRBJ1-1, with 7 bases identical to TRBD1. The CDR3 totals 15 residues. Trimming removed 5 bases from V and 0 bases from J; junction bases left unmatched: 6. Germline loops: CDR1 MRHNA, CDR2 SNTAGT. CDR3 nucleotides: TGTGCCAGCAGTCAAAGACAGGGTTTGAACACTGAAGCTTTCTTT. Translation: CASSQRQGLNTEAFF.

The J gene is TRBJ2-3, the V gene TRBV29-1, with 8 positions matching TRBD1. Trimming cost V 4 bases and J 3 bases; bases outside gene matches: 12. The CDR3 is 16 residues long. Per germline, CDR1 SQVTM and CDR2 ANQGSEA. The DNA for the CDR3 is TGCAGCGTTGCCCAATGGACAGGGTTTTTTACAGATACGCAGTATTTT. Its protein is CSVAQWTGFFTDTQYF.